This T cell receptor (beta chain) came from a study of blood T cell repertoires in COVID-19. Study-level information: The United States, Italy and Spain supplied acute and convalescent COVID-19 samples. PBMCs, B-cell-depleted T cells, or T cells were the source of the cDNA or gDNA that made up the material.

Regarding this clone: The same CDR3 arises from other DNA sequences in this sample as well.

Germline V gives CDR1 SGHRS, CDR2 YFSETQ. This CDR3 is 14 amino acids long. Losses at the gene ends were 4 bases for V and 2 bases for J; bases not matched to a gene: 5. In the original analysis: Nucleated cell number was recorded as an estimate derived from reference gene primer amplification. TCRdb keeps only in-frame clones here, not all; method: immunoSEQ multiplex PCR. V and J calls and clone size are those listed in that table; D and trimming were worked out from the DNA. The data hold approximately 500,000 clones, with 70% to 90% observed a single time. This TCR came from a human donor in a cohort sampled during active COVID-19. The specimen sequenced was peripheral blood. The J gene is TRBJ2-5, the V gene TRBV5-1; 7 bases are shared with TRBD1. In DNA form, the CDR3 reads TGCGCCAGCAGCCCCCGACAGGGACAAGAGACCCAGTACTTC. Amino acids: CASSPRQGQETQYF.